This T cell receptor beta chain was documented in a study of T cell changes during pregnancy in multiple sclerosis. CDR1 is SGHAT and CDR2 is FQNNGV in the germline V gene. This CDR3 has 15 residues. V shed 4 bases and J shed 5 bases, with 17 bases lying between them. TCRdb's table, derived via immunoSEQ multiplex PCR, lists solely in-frame clones and lacks some. The sample has fewer than 80,000 clones, more than 80% seen once. V usage is TRBV11-2 and J usage is TRBJ2-5, with unresolved D. This receptor was taken from a female donor in good health, enrolled as a control in a pregnancy study. The sequenced sample was peripheral blood, obtained in the first trimester of pregnancy. CDR3 residues: CASSSLKNLGETQYF. The CDR3 DNA follows: TGTGCCAGCAGCTCCTTAAAAAACCTGGGCGAGACCCAGTACTTC.